This TCR beta chain was identified during a study of blood T cell repertoires in COVID-19. Original methodology: Researchers report that nucleated cell counts were estimated from reference gene primer amplification. TCRdb's table, derived via immunoSEQ multiplex PCR, lists solely in-frame clones and lacks some. V, J and clone size reflect that table, while D and trimming were determined from the DNA. There are under 150,000 clones in the sample; around 84% occur only once, and under 7% lies in the top ten. Which cohort a participant joined came from the clinical history participants gave. Individuals in the exposed group had encountered a COVID-19 case within 2 weeks preceding study entry. This TCR came from a woman aged 45-60 years who had been exposed to COVID-19. Sequences were obtained from PBMCs or T cells enriched from blood (not recorded which).

CDR3 nucleotides: TGTGCCAGCAGTCCCCGACTAGCGGGTAACTACGAGCAGTACTTC. Its protein is CASSPRLAGNYEQYF. V gene TRBV27 combines with J gene TRBJ2-7, with TRBD2 matching 10 bases. This CDR3 has 15 amino acids. Trimming cost V 5 bases and J 3 bases; bases outside gene matches: 7. Looked up from germline, CDR1 is MNHEY and CDR2 is SMNVEV (reference sequence).